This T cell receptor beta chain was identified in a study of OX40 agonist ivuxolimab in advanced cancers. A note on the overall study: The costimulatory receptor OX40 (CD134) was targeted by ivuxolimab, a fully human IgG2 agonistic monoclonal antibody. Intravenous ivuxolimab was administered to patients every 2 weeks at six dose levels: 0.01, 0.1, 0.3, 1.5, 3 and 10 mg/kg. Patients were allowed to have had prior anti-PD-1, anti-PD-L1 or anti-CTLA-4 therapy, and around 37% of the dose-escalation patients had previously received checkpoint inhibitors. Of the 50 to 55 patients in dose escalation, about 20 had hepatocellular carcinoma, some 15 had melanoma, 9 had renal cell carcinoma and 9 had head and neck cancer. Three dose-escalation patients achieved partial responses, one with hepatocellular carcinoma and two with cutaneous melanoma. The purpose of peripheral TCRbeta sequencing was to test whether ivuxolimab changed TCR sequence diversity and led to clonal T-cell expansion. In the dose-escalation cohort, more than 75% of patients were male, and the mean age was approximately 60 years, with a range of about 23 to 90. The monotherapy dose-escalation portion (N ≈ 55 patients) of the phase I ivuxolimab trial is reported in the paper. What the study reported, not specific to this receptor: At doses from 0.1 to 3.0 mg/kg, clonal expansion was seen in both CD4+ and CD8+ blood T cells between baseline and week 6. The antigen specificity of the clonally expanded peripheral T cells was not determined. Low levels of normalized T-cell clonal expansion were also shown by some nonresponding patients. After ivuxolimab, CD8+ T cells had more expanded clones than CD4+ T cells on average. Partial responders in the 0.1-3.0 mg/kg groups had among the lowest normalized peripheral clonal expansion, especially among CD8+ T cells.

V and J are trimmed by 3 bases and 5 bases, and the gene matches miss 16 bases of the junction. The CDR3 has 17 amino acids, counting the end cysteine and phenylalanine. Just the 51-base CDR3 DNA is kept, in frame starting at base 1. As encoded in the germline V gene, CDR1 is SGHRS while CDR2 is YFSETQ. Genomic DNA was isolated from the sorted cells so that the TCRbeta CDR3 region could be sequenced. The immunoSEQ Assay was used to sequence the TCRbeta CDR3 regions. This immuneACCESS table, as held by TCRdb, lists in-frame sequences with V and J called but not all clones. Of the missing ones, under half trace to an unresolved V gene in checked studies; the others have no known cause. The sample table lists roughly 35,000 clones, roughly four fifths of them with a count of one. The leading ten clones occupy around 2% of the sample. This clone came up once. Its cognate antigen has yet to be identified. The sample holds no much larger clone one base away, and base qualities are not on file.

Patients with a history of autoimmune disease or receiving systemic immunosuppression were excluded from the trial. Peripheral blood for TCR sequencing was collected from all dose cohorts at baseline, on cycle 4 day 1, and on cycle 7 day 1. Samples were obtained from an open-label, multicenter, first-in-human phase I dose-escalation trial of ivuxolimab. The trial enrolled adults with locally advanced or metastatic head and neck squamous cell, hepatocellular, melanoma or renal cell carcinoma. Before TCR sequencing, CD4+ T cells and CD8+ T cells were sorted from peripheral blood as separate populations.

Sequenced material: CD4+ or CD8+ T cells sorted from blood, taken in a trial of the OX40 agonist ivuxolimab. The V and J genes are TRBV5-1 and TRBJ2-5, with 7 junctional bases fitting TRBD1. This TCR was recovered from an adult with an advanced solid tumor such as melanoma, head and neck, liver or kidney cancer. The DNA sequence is TGCGCCAGCAGCTCCAAAACCGCGACAGGGCTAGGGGAGACCCAGTACTTC. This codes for CASSSKTATGLGETQYF.